This TCR beta chain is from a study of beta chain features in type 1 diabetes. The study, taken as a whole, reports: Reduced insertions and increased deletions marked VDJ junctions in type 1 diabetes patients. Patients with Type 1 diabetes showed moderately but significantly shorter TCRB CDR3s in all four CD4+ subsets.

The entirety of the isolated RNA underwent reverse transcription, so expressed TCRB transcripts were sequenced. TCRdb keeps only in-frame clones here, not all; method: immunoSEQ multiplex PCR. The repertoire has over 150,000 clones, 6.5% to 10% of them found once; the top ten carry 0.54%. Only one heparinised blood draw was taken per donor, and its volume averaged approximately 0.11 L. Each of the sorted populations had a purity greater than 95%. As concerns this clone: The antigen remains unidentified.

The specimen was central memory CD4+ T cells from blood. The receptor was derived from a woman aged 18-35 years with type 1 diabetes.

The CDR3 sequence is CASSLPQGYTYEQYF. CDR3 sequence (DNA): TGTGCCAGCAGCTTACCTCAGGGGTATACCTACGAGCAGTACTTC. The rearrangement joins TRBV7-9 to TRBJ2-7; D might be TRBD1 (6 bases). V was trimmed by 2 bases and J by 2 bases, leaving 13 bases between them. Germline V lookup: CDR1 SEHNR, CDR2 FQNEAQ (reference sequence). CDR3 size: 15 residues.